These T cell receptor beta chains were read from a single sample in a study of T-cell reconstitution after alpha-beta-depleted transplantation in children. TCRdb re-derived calls from the PCR reads in MiXCR, one entry per CDR3 protein. The repertoire has 700,000 or so distinct CDR3 sequences, around 12% of them found once; the top ten carry approximately 0.8%. The sample consisted of PBMCs, taken before TCRalphabeta/CD19-depleted stem cell transplant. These receptor sequences come from a girl aged 2 to 10 with congenital amegakaryocytic thrombocytopenia, due to receive a stem cell transplant. Each CDR3 is given with its conserved first and last residue. D genes are given only for firm matches. The size field is filled for only some rows; it gives once, few, many or a size class.

size	D	V	J	CDR3	DNA
NA	NA	TRBV18	TRBJ2-1	CASSPAPNNEQFF	TGTGCCAGCTCACCAGCCCCAAACAATGAGCAGTTCTTC
NA	NA	TRBV10-3	TRBJ2-7	CAISESIASAYEQYF	TGTGCCATCAGTGAGTCGATAGCTAGCGCCTACGAGCAGTACTTC
few	NA	TRBV14	TRBJ1-6	CASSQDLATSLHF	TGTGCCAGCAGCCAAGATCTGGCCACTTCCCTCCACTTT
many	NA	TRBV20-1	TRBJ2-1	CSASIPTETYNEQFF	TGCAGTGCTAGTATCCCCACTGAGACCTACAATGAGCAGTTCTTC
many	NA	TRBV29-1	TRBJ2-7	CSAFSSYEQYF	TGCAGCGCTTTCTCGTCCTACGAGCAGTACTTC
many	TRBD2	TRBV12-3/TRBV12-4	TRBJ2-1	CASSFSLRGLRAENEQFF	TGTGCCAGCAGTTTCTCTTTACGGGGACTACGGGCCGAAAATGAGCAGTTCTTC
many	NA	TRBV20-1	TRBJ2-7	CSASTGQRASYEQYF	TGCAGTGCTAGTACAGGACAGCGGGCTTCCTACGAGCAGTACTTC
few	TRBD1	TRBV20-1	TRBJ1-5	CSAKTSSGGRQPQHF	TGCAGTGCTAAGACTTCGTCAGGGGGCCGACAGCCCCAGCATTTT
NA	NA	TRBV19	TRBJ1-1	CASSIDLGQGDTEAFF	TGTGCCAGTAGTATAGATCTCGGGCAGGGAGACACTGAAGCTTTCTTT
many	NA	TRBV5-4	TRBJ2-5	CASSWRGGETQYF	TGTGCCAGCAGCTGGAGGGGAGGAGAGACCCAGTACTTC
NA	NA	TRBV12-3/TRBV12-4	TRBJ2-3	CASSLSPDSISTDTQYF	TGTGCCAGCAGCCTCTCCCCGGACAGCATCAGCACAGATACGCAGTATTTT
NA	NA	TRBV29-1	TRBJ2-7	CSVEPSGTGSYEQYF	TGCAGCGTTGAGCCTAGCGGGACAGGTTCCTACGAGCAGTACTTC
many	TRBD2	TRBV4-1	TRBJ2-1	CASSEAGTSGNDEQFF	TGCGCCAGCAGCGAAGCCGGGACTAGCGGGAACGATGAGCAGTTCTTC